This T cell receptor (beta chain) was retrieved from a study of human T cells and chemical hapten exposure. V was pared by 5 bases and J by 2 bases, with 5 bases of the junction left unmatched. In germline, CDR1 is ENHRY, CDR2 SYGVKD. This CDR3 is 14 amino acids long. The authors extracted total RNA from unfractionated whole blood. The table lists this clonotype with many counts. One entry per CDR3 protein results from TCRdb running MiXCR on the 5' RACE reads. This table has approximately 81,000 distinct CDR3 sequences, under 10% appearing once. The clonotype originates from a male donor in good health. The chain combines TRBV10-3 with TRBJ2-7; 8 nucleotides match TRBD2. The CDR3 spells CAISLAGTTYEQYF. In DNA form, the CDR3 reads TGTGCCATCAGTTTAGCGGGGACCACCTACGAGCAGTACTTC.